Listed below are T cell receptor beta chains from one sample, sequenced in a study of control samples from healthy donors and cancer patients. Profiled with immunoSEQ multiplex PCR; TCRdb holds only in-frame clones, not every one. The sample has about 84,000 clones, roughly 88% seen once. The sample consisted of PBMCs. These receptors came from a man in his sixties with head and neck cancer. Each CDR3 is given with its conserved first and last residue. D genes are given only for firm matches. Size is stated for part of the rows, as once, few or many counts, or as a class when the clone is expanded.

v_call	clone_size	d_call	j_call	cdr3_length	cdr3_nt	cdr3_aa
TRBV3-1/TRBV3-2	.	TRBD2	TRBJ2-5	15	TGTGCCAGCAGCTTCCGAGTAGCGGGACAAGAGACCCAGTACTTC	CASSFRVAGQETQYF
TRBV3-1/TRBV3-2	.	TRBD1	TRBJ2-7	14	TGTGCCAGCAGACACGGGACAGGGGTTAGCGAGCAGTACTTC	CASRHGTGVSEQYF
TRBV19	.	.	TRBJ2-3	15	TGTGCCAGTAGTATTATAGGGTACGGCACAGATACGCAGTATTTT	CASSIIGYGTDTQYF
TRBV20-1	.	.	TRBJ2-5	12	TGCAGTGCTAGTTTGGGCGGGGAGACCCAGTACTTC	CSASLGGETQYF
TRBV5-4	.	.	TRBJ2-1	14	TGTGCCAGCAGCTTGGGGACGCCGGGTAGTGAGCAGTTCTTC	CASSLGTPGSEQFF
TRBV7-6	.	.	TRBJ2-5	16	TGTGCCAGCAGCTTAGGGCCGACAGACTTCCAAGAGACCCAGTACTTC	CASSLGPTDFQETQYF
TRBV3-1/TRBV3-2	.	TRBD2	TRBJ2-3	14	TGTGCCAGCAGCCAAGGGACTAGCGTAGATACGCAGTATTTT	CASSQGTSVDTQYF
TRBV6-5	.	.	TRBJ1-5	13	TGTGCCAGCAGTTCAGATAGCAATCAGCCCCAGCATTTT	CASSSDSNQPQHF
TRBV30	.	.	TRBJ1-2	13	TGTGCCTGGATCCGTAGGGGCCTTGGCGGCTACACCTTC	CAWIRRGLGGYTF
TRBV18	.	.	TRBJ2-2	14	TGTGCCAGCTCACTACCGGTGAACACCGGGGAGCTGTTTTTT	CASSLPVNTGELFF
TRBV19	.	TRBD1	TRBJ1-5	15	TGTGCCAGTACAGACAGGGGGTATGGCAATCAGCCCCAGCATTTT	CASTDRGYGNQPQHF
TRBV6-5	once	.	TRBJ1-2	13	TGTGCCAGCAGTTACTCTCCAGTATATGGCTACACCTTC	CASSYSPVYGYTF
TRBV18	.	.	TRBJ2-2	15	TGTGCCAGCTCACCACGACGGCAGGTAGACAAGGAGCTGTTTTTT	CASSPRRQVDKELFF
TRBV10-3	.	TRBD2	TRBJ2-2	17	TGTGCCATCAGTGACGGGGGCGGGAGGTCGAACACCGGGGAGCTGTTTTTT	CAISDGGGRSNTGELFF
TRBV19	few	TRBD2	TRBJ2-7	15	TGTGCCAGTAGTCCCCCCCAGCGGGGGATATACGAGCAGTACTTC	CASSPPQRGIYEQYF
TRBV28	once	TRBD2	TRBJ2-1	17	TGTGCCAGCAGTTTACGCCACCTAGCGGGAGGGTTCCTTGAGCAGTTCTTC	CASSLRHLAGGFLEQFF
TRBV6-5	.	.	TRBJ2-7	15	TGTGCCAGCAGGGGGGGTGGTCGGAGCCCCTACGAGCAGTACTTC	CASRGGGRSPYEQYF
TRBV28	.	TRBD1	TRBJ1-1	15	TGTGCCAGCAGTTTATCTCGGACAGGCATCAGGGAAGCTTTCTTT	CASSLSRTGIREAFF
TRBV7-2	.	.	TRBJ2-6	16	TGTGCCAGCAGCCCCCACGGGGGTTCAGGGGCCAACGTCCTGACTTTC	CASSPHGGSGANVLTF
TRBV5-1	.	.	TRBJ2-7	13	TGCGCCAGCAGCTTGGCGGTCTCCTACGAGCAGTACTTC	CASSLAVSYEQYF
TRBV6-5	.	.	TRBJ1-5	13	TGTGCCAGCAGTTACAACGGCAATCAGCCCCAGCATTTT	CASSYNGNQPQHF
TRBV25-1	.	.	TRBJ2-3	15	TGTGCCAGCAGTGACAGGGGTTTTAGCACAGATACGCAGTATTTT	CASSDRGFSTDTQYF
TRBV10-3	.	.	TRBJ2-3	11	TGTGCCATCTCTAGCACAGATACGCAGTATTTT	CAISSTDTQYF
TRBV18	.	.	TRBJ2-1	14	TGTGCCAGCTCACCCCTCGACACCTACAATGAGCAGTTCTTC	CASSPLDTYNEQFF
TRBV2	.	.	TRBJ1-1	13	TGTGCCAGCAGTGTTAGGGGTAACACTGAAGCTTTCTTT	CASSVRGNTEAFF
TRBV5-6	.	.	TRBJ1-2	12	TGTGCCAGCAGCTTGTTTGGCTATGGCTACACCTTC	CASSLFGYGYTF
TRBV24-1	.	TRBD1	TRBJ2-1	16	TGTGCCACCAGCCCTCCCTACGGGACAGGGGTTAGTGAGCAGTTCTTC	CATSPPYGTGVSEQFF
TRBV5-6	.	.	TRBJ2-1	15	TGTGCCAGCAGCTTGAGAGGCTTAACGAAGAATGAGCAGTTCTTC	CASSLRGLTKNEQFF
TRBV25-1	.	TRBD2	TRBJ2-7	15	TGTGCCAGCAGTGAAACTAGCGGGAGTCTCTACGAGCAGTACTTC	CASSETSGSLYEQYF
TRBV19	few	.	TRBJ2-5	15	TGTGCCAGTAGTACCCTTGCGGGACTTGGAGAGACCCAGTACTTC	CASSTLAGLGETQYF
TRBV7-9	.	.	TRBJ2-5	13	TGTGCCAGCAGCATACGTGTCCAAGAGACCCAGTACTTC	CASSIRVQETQYF
TRBV4-2	.	.	TRBJ2-3	13	TGTGCCAGCAGTTCCTCAGGGACAGATACGCAGTATTTT	CASSSSGTDTQYF
TRBV5-6	.	.	TRBJ1-2	14	TGTGCCAGCAGCCTCGGGAAGGGCGCAGGAGGCTACACCTTC	CASSLGKGAGGYTF
TRBV6-5	.	.	TRBJ2-7	15	TGTGCCAGCAGTTACTCGTTCAAAAGCTACTACGAGCAGTACTTC	CASSYSFKSYYEQYF
TRBV24-1	.	.	TRBJ2-3	16	.	CATSDLGTGEIHTQYF
TRBV6-5	.	.	TRBJ1-5	15	TGTGCCAGCAGCCTGGGCGTCCGAACTAATCAGCCCCAGCATTTT	CASSLGVRTNQPQHF
TRBV18	.	.	TRBJ1-1	14	TGTGCCAGCTCACCGGGCAGAACATGGACTGAAGCTTTCTTT	CASSPGRTWTEAFF
TRBV7-9	.	.	TRBJ2-7	13	TGTGCCAGCAGCTTAGGTGTCATCTACGAGCAGTACTTC	CASSLGVIYEQYF
TRBV24-1	.	TRBD1	TRBJ2-1	17	TGTGCCACCAGTGATTCACCGGGACAGGGGTCCTACAATGAGCAGTTCTTC	CATSDSPGQGSYNEQFF
TRBV5-4	.	TRBD1	TRBJ2-3	14	TGTGCCAGCAGCATCGACGAGGGGGCGGATACGCAGTATTTT	CASSIDEGADTQYF
TRBV23-1	.	TRBD2	TRBJ2-1	17	TGCGCCAGCAGTCTGGGACTAGCGGGAGGCTCCTACAATGAGCAGTTCTTC	CASSLGLAGGSYNEQFF
TRBV11-2	few	.	TRBJ2-3	13	TGTGCCAGCAGCTTAGACGGGTGGGGTACGCAGTATTTT	CASSLDGWGTQYF